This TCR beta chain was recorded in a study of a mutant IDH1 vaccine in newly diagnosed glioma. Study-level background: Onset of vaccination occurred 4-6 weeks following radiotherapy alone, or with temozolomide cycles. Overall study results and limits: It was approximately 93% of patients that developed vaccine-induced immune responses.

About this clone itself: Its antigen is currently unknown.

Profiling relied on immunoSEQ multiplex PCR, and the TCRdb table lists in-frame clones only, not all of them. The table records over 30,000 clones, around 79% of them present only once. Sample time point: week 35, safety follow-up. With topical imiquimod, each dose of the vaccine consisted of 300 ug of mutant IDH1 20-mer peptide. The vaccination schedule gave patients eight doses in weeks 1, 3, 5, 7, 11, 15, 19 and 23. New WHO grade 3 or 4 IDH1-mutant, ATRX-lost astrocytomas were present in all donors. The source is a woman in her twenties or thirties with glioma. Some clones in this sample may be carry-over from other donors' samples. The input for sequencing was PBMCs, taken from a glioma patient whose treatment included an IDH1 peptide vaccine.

In DNA form, the CDR3 reads TGCGCCAGCAGCCAACAACTAGCGGTGACAGATACGCAGTATTTT. Its translation is CASSQQLAVTDTQYF. V and J are TRBV4-3 and TRBJ2-3, with TRBD2 matching over 8 bases. The CDR3 covers 15 residues. In germline, CDR1 is LGHNA, CDR2 YSLEER. J gave up 3 bases and V 2 bases, and 4 bases lay outside the gene matches.